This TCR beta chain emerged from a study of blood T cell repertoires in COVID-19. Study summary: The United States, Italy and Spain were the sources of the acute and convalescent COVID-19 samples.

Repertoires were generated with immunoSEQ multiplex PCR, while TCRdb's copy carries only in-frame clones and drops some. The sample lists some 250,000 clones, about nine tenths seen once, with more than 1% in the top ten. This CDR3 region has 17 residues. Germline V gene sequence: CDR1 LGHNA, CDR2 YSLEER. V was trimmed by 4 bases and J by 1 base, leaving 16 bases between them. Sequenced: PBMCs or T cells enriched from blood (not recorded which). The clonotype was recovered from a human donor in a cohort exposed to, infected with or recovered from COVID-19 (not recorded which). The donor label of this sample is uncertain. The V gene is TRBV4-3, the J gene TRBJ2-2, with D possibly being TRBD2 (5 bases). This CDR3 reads CASSPSSAGLNTGELFF. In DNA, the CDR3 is TGCGCCAGCAGCCCCTCGTCTGCGGGTTTGAACACCGGGGAGCTGTTTTTT.